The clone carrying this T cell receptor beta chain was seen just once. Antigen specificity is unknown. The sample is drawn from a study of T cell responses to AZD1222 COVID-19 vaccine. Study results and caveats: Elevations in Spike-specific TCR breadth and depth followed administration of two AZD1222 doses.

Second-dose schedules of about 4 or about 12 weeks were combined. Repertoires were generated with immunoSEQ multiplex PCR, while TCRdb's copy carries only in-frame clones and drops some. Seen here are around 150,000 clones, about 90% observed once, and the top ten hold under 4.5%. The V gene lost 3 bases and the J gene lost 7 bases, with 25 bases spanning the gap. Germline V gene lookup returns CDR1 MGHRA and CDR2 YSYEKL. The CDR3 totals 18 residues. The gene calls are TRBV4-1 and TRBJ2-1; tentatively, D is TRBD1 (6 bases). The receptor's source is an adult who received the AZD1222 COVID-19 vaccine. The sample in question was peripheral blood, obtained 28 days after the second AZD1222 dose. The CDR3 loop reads CASSQALRERGWPNEQFF. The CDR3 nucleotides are TGCGCCAGCAGCCAGGCTTTGAGGGAGAGGGGGTGGCCAAATGAGCAGTTCTTC.